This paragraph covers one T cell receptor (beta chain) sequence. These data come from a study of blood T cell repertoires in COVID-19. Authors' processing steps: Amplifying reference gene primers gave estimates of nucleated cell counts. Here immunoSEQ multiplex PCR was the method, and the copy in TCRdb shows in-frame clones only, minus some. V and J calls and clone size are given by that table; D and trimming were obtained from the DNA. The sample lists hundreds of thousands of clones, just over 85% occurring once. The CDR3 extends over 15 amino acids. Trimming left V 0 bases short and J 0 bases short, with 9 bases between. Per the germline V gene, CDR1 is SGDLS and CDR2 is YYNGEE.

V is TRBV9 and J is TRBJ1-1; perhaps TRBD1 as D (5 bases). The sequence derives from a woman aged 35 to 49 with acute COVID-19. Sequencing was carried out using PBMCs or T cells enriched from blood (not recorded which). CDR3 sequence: CASSVGGALNTEAFF. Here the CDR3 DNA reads TGTGCCAGCAGCGTAGGCGGGGCGTTGAACACTGAAGCTTTCTTT. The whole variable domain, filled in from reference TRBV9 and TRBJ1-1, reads DSGVTQTPKHLITATGQRVTLRCSPRSGDLSVYWYQQSLDQGLQFLIQYYNGEERAKGNILERFSAQQFPDLHSELNLSSLELGDSALYFCASSVGGALNTEAFFGQGTRLTVV.